These 20 T cell receptor beta chains were sequenced from one sample in a study of cytomegalovirus exposure and HLA in healthy donors. In the PCR, 60 Vbeta and 13 Jbeta primers were used. Produced via immunoSEQ multiplex PCR; TCRdb's table is partial and in-frame only. Among about 130,000 clones listed, 72% were seen once. The source material was PBMCs. The receptors come from a man under 40 in good health and CMV-seronegative.

The chain couples TRBV5-1 to TRBJ2-1; D might be TRBD2 (7 bases). The V gene lost 3 bases and the J gene lost 6 bases, with 16 bases spanning the gap. Germline V CDR1 and CDR2: SGHRS, YFSETQ. The CDR3 is made up of 15 amino acids. The CDR3 sequence is CASSWGGQGFNEQFF. As DNA, the CDR3 is TGCGCCAGCAGCTGGGGGGGTCAGGGGTTCAATGAGCAGTTCTTC.

The V and J genes are TRBV7-9 and TRBJ1-2; 10 nucleotides line up with TRBD1. CDR1 is SEHNR and CDR2 is FQNEAQ in the germline V gene (reference sequence). The V gene end was trimmed by 2 bases and the J gene end by 6 bases; junction bases not matched to a gene: 9. The CDR3 is 16 amino acids. The CDR3 here is CASSLPPGTGEDGYTF. The CDR3 DNA reads TGTGCCAGCAGCTTACCCCCCGGGACAGGGGAGGATGGCTACACCTTC.

The genes are TRBV6-1 and TRBJ2-7; no definite D call. Germline assignment: CDR1 MNHNS and CDR2 SASEGT. This CDR3 is 16 amino acids long. V lost 0 bases and J lost 0, with 12 bases in between. The CDR3: CASSEAGSQPSYEQYF. Written as DNA, the CDR3 is TGTGCCAGCAGTGAAGCGGGCTCGCAACCCTCCTACGAGCAGTACTTC.

This clone has more than one count but fewer than ten. V is TRBV28 and J is TRBJ2-7; TRBD2 agrees at 15 bases. Trimming took 5 bases from V and 3 from J; bases not matched to a gene: 14. CDR1 is MDHEN, CDR2 SYDVKM, per germline. This CDR3 spans 19 amino acids. Written as DNA, the CDR3 is TGTGCCAGCAGTCCGAAACCGGGACTAGCGGGGGGTCTCGTCTACGAGCAGTACTTC. This sequence encodes CASSPKPGLAGGLVYEQYF.

This clone has only one observation. The chain links TRBV11-2 to TRBJ2-1; 8 positions agree with TRBD2. Germline CDR1 SGHAT, CDR2 FQNNGV. J was trimmed by 7 bases and V by 8 bases; bases with no gene match: 7. The CDR3 runs 13 residues. CDR3 protein: CASGGLGQNEQFF. For the CDR3, the DNA is TGTGCCAGCGGGGGACTAGGGCAAAATGAGCAGTTCTTC. The full variable domain, in which reference TRBV11-2 and TRBJ2-1 provide the parts outside the CDR3, is EAGVAQSPRYKIIEKRQSVAFWCNPISGHATLYWYQQILGQGPKLLIQFQNNGVVDDSQLPKDRFSAERLKGVDSTLKIQPAKLEDSAVYLCASGGLGQNEQFFGPGTRLTVL.

In its sample, this clone was seen a few times. The chain employs TRBV5-4 and TRBJ2-2; 9 positions agree with TRBD1. CDR1 and CDR2 from the germline V gene are SGHNT and YYREEE (reference sequence). The CDR3 sequence is 17 residues long. Germline trimming cut 3 bases from V and 1 base from J; bases unmatched to any gene: 7. The DNA for the CDR3 is TGTGCCAGCAGCTCGGGACGGGACAGGGTGAACACCGGGGAGCTGTTTTTT. It encodes CASSSGRDRVNTGELFF.

This clone came up once. V is TRBV7-2 and J is TRBJ2-1; possible D gene TRBD1, 6 bases. V gave up 5 bases and J gave up 5 bases, with 13 bases separating them. In germline, CDR1 is SGHTA, CDR2 FQGNSA. This CDR3 comprises 14 residues. CDR3 bases: TGTGCCAGCAGCCAAACTTACAGGGACAATGAGCAGTTCTTC. It translates to CASSQTYRDNEQFF.

This clone was picked up a small number of times. The chain carries TRBV2 and TRBJ1-5, with D tentatively TRBD1 (5 bases). This CDR3 contains 16 residues. Germline CDR1 reads SNHLY; CDR2 reads FYNNEI. Deletions cut 4 bases from V and 2 bases from J, with 15 bases between. For the CDR3, the DNA is TGTGCCAGCAGTGTATTCGGCGGGGGTGGCAATCAGCCCCAGCATTTT. It codes for CASSVFGGGGNQPQHF. The variable domain in full, completed from reference TRBV2 and TRBJ1-5, reads EPEVTQTPSHQVTQMGQEVILRCVPISNHLYFYWYRQILGQKVEFLVSFYNNEISEKSEIFDDQFSVERPDGSNFTLKIRSTKLEDSAMYFCASSVFGGGGNQPQHFGDGTRLSIL.

This rearrangement joins TRBV5-1 to TRBJ1-1, with D possibly matching TRBD1 (6 bases). V gave up 9 bases and J gave up 10 bases, with 22 bases separating them. Germline loops: CDR1 SGHRS, CDR2 YFSETQ. The CDR3 contains 13 residues. CDR3 nucleotides: TGCGCCACCAAGTACCGGCAGGGGCGGTCAGCTTTCTTT. Translated: CATKYRQGRSAFF.

J is TRBJ2-3 and V is TRBV5-6; tentative D call: TRBD1 (6 bases). This CDR3 spans 15 amino acids. Trimming took off 2 bases at V and 1 base at J, with 11 bases between the two ends. Germline CDR1 reads SGHDT; CDR2 reads YYEEEE. CDR3: CASSFTGYGTDTQYF. Written as DNA, the CDR3 is TGTGCCAGCAGCTTCACAGGGTATGGCACAGATACGCAGTATTTT.

This clone was found once. CDR3 in amino acids: CASSLEPQNYNQPQHF. The CDR3 DNA is TGTGCCAGCAGTCTCGAGCCACAGAATTACAATCAGCCCCAGCATTTT. The rearrangement uses TRBV28 and TRBJ1-5, with D unclear. Germline assignment: CDR1 MDHEN and CDR2 SYDVKM. The CDR3 sequence is 16 residues long. V was clipped by 5 bases and J by 3 bases, with 17 bases between them.

The chain combines TRBV19 with TRBJ1-4; D ambiguous. CDR3 size: 14 residues. Trimming removed 3 bases at V and 8 bases at J, with 13 bases between. The V gene's germline CDR1 is LNHDA and CDR2 SQIVND (reference sequence). The CDR3 region is CASSIGQRGEKLFF. The CDR3 DNA reads TGTGCCAGTAGTATTGGGCAACGGGGAGAAAAACTGTTTTTT.

V gene TRBV6-6 combines with J gene TRBJ1-1; 8 positions match TRBD1. The CDR3 is made up of 16 amino acids. Germline CDR1 reads MNHNY; CDR2 reads SVGAGI (reference sequence). V was pared by 2 bases and J by 4 bases, with 9 bases of the junction left unmatched. CDR3 residues: CASSYGRADRGTEAFF. The CDR3 DNA sequence: TGTGCCAGCAGTTACGGGAGGGCCGACAGGGGCACTGAAGCTTTCTTT.

The rearrangement joins TRBV7-8 to TRBJ1-6; no clear D. Looked up from germline, CDR1 is SGHVS and CDR2 is FQNEAQ. V was clipped by 1 base and J by 10 bases, with 14 bases between them. The CDR3 is 15 residues long. The CDR3 region is CASSLVGGERSPLHF. In DNA form, the CDR3 reads TGTGCCAGCAGCTTAGTCGGCGGAGAACGATCACCCCTCCACTTT.

The gene calls are TRBV2 and TRBJ1-2; no clear D gene. V was trimmed by 2 bases and J by 5 bases, leaving 12 bases between them. Germline-derived CDR1 and CDR2 are SNHLY and FYNNEI. The CDR3 totals 14 residues. In DNA form, the CDR3 reads TGTGCCAGCAGTGAATCGGTGCCTGCTTATGGCTACACCTTC. Translating it yields CASSESVPAYGYTF.

The chain joins TRBV7-9 to TRBJ1-3; D not resolved. CDR3 size: 14 residues. The V gene lost 5 bases and the J gene lost 4 bases, with 12 bases spanning the gap. Germline assignment: CDR1 SEHNR and CDR2 FQNEAQ (reference sequence). For the CDR3, the DNA is TGTGCCAGCAGCGTCGCGGCGTACGGAAACACCATATATTTT. As protein: CASSVAAYGNTIYF.

The chain recombines TRBV5-1 with TRBJ1-1; D possibly corresponds to TRBD1 (5 bases). Trimming cost V 2 bases and J 6 bases, with 20 bases left between them. This CDR3 region has 16 residues. CDR1 and CDR2 (germline): SGHRS, YFSETQ. The CDR3 reads CASSFGVGGARAEAFF. The CDR3 DNA reads as TGCGCCAGCAGCTTCGGTGTTGGAGGGGCGCGGGCTGAAGCTTTCTTT.

This clone was counted once. The chain couples TRBV5-1 to TRBJ2-5; 9 positions match TRBD2. The J call is uncertain, as TRBJ2-7 better fits the DNA end. This CDR3 contains 14 residues. Germline assignment: CDR1 SGHRS and CDR2 YFSETQ. This CDR3 reads CASSSAGGKYEQYF. For the CDR3, the DNA is TGCGCCAGCAGTTCCGCGGGGGGGAAATACGAGCAGTACTTC.

In its sample, this clone was seen a few times. The same CDR3 can be traced to other DNA sequences in this sample. The chain has TRBV7-9 and TRBJ1-1; 9 nucleotides line up with TRBD1. The junction had 5 bases not matched to a gene; V was cut back by 4 bases and J by 5 bases. Germline loops: CDR1 SEHNR, CDR2 FQNEAQ (reference sequence). This CDR3 region has 14 residues. CDR3 amino acids: CASSSQGAGTEAFF. CDR3 in DNA: TGTGCCAGCAGCTCACAGGGGGCAGGAACTGAAGCTTTCTTT.

This clone was observed once. The chain links TRBV29-1 to TRBJ1-4; TRBD1 agrees at 9 bases. The CDR3 length is 16 residues. V lost 4 bases to trimming and J lost 4 bases; unmatched junction nucleotides: 10. Germline CDR1 is SQVTM and CDR2 is ANQGSEA. For the CDR3, the DNA is TGCAGCGTTGCGAGAGGGGTGACAGGGGGTAATGAAAAACTGTTTTTT. It specifies CSVARGVTGGNEKLFF.